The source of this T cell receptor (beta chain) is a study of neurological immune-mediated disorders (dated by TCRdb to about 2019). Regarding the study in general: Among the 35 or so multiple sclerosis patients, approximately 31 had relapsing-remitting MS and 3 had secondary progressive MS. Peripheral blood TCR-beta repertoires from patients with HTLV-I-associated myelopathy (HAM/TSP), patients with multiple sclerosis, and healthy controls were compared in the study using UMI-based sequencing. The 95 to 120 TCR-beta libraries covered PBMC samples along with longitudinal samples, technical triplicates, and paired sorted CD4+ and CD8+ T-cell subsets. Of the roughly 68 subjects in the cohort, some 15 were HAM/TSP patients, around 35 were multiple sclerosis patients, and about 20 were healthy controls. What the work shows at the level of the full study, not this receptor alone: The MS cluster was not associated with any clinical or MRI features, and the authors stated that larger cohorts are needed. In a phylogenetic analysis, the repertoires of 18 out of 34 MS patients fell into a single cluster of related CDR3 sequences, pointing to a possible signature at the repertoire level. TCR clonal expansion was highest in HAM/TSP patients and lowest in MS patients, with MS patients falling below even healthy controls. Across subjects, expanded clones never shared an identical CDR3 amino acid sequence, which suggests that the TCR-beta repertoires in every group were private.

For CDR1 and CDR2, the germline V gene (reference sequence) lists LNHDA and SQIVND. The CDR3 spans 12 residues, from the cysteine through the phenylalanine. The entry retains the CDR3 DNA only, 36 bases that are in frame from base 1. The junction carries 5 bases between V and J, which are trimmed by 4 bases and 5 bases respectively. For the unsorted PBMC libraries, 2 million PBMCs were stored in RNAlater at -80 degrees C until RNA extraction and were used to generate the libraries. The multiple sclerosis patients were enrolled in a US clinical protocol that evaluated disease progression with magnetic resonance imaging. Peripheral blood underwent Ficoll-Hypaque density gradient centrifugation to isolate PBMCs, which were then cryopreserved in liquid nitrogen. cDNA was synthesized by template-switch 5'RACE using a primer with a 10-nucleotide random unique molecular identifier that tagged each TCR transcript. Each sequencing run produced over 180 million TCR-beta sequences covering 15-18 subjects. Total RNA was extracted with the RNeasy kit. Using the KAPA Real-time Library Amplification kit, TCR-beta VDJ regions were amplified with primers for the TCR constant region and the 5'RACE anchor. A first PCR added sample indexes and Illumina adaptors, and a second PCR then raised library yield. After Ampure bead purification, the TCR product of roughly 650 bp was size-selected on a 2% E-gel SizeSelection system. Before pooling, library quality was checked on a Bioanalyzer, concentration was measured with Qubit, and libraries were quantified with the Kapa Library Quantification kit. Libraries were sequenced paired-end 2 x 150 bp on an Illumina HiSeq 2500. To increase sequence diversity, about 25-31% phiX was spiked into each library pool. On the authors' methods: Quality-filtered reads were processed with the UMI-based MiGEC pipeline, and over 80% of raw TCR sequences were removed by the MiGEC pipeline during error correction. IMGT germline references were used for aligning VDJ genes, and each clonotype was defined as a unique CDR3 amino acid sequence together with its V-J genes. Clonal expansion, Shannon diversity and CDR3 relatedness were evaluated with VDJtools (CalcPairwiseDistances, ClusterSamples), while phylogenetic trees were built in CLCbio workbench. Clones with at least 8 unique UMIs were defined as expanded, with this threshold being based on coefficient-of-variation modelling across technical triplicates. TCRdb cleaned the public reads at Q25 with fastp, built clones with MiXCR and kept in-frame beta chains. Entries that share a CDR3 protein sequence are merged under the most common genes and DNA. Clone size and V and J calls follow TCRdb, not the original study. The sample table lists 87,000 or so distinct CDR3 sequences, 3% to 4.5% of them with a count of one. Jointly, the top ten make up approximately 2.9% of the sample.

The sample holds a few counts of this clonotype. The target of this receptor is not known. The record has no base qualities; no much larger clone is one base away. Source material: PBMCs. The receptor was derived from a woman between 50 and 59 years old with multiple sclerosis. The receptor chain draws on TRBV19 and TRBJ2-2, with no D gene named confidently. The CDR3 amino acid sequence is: CASSTTTGELFF. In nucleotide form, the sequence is TGTGCCAGTAGTACCACGACCGGGGAGCTGTTTTTT. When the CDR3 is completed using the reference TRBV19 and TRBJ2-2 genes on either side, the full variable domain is DGGITQSPKYLFRKEGQNVTLSCEQNLNHDAMYWYRQDPGQGLRLIYYSQIVNDFQKGDIAEGYSVSREKKESFPLTVTSAQKNPTAFYLCASSTTTGELFFGEGSRLTVL.